Listed here are 14 T cell receptor beta chains from one sample, sequenced in a study of cytomegalovirus exposure and HLA in healthy donors. It was with 60 Vbeta and 13 Jbeta primers that the PCR ran. Clones were read by immunoSEQ multiplex PCR, and TCRdb kept only the in-frame ones, dropping some. The sample comprises over 65,000 clones, around 79% of which are singletons, and about 14% rests with the top ten. Material: PBMCs. Receptor source: a middle-aged woman in good health and CMV-seropositive.

This chain links TRBV6-5 with TRBJ1-2; 9 bases fit TRBD1. The CDR3 length is 15 residues. V trimming: 4 bases; J trimming: 4 bases; junction bases outside the gene matches: 7. Germline-derived CDR1 and CDR2 are MNHEY and SVGAGI. CDR3 bases: TGTGCCAGCAGTTCCGGGACAGGGATGGGCTATGGCTACACCTTC. Its translation is CASSSGTGMGYGYTF.

This chain joins TRBV25-1 and TRBJ2-5; D is perhaps TRBD2 (6 bases). CDR3 length: 14 amino acids. The V gene's germline CDR1 is MGHDK and CDR2 SYGVNS. Trimming left V 4 bases short and J 2 bases short, with 11 bases between. The CDR3 nucleotides read TGTGCCAGCAGTGGGGGGGACTGGCAAGAGACCCAGTACTTC. Its protein product is CASSGGDWQETQYF.

In this sample, this clone turned up a few times. The chain uses TRBV11-2 and TRBJ2-7; 8 nucleotides match TRBD1. CDR3 length: 18 amino acids. V lost 4 bases and J lost 0; bases outside the gene matches: 14. From germline, CDR1 is SGHAT and CDR2 FQNNGV. The CDR3 region is CASSSLSTTGASSYEQYF. The DNA of the CDR3 is TGTGCCAGCAGCTCCCTCAGTACGACAGGGGCCTCCTCCTACGAGCAGTACTTC.

CDR3 in DNA: TGTGCCAGCAGCTTATCGCATCCCGGACAGGGCCTAGACGAGCAGTACTTC. It is translated as CASSLSHPGQGLDEQYF. The chain is built from TRBV7-6 and TRBJ2-7, with TRBD1 matching 8 bases. Trimming took 2 bases from V and 5 from J; bases not matched to a gene: 14. Germline-derived CDR1 and CDR2 are SGHVS and FNYEAQ. The CDR3 consists of 17 residues.

This clone appeared a few times. The chain employs TRBV15 and TRBJ2-6, with unresolved D. CDR1 is LNHNV and CDR2 is YYDKDF in the germline V gene (reference sequence). V lost 5 bases to trimming and J lost 3 bases, with 8 bases between them. The length of the CDR3 is 14 residues. The CDR3, as DNA: TGTGCCACCAGCGTAATTGTTGGGGCCAACGTCCTGACTTTC. Translated: CATSVIVGANVLTF.

With regard to this clone: The sample holds other DNA sequences that translate to the same CDR3. The chain has TRBV9 and TRBJ1-1, with a tentative D call TRBD1 (5 bases). The V gene lost 2 bases and the J gene lost 1 base, with 6 bases spanning the gap. In germline, CDR1 is SGDLS, CDR2 YYNGEE. The CDR3 runs to 13 residues. The CDR3 reads CASSVQGNTEAFF. For the CDR3, the DNA is TGTGCCAGCAGCGTCCAGGGGAACACTGAAGCTTTCTTT.

The chain employs TRBV19 and TRBJ1-5, with 8 bases matching TRBD1. The length of the CDR3 is 16 residues. Germline V gene data show CDR1 as LNHDA and CDR2 as SQIVND (reference sequence). With 9 bases clipped from V and 2 bases from J, the junction kept 12 bases outside the gene matches. CDR3 in amino acids: CASRGQGTIGNQPQHF. CDR3 coding DNA: TGTGCCAGCAGAGGACAGGGCACCATTGGCAATCAGCCCCAGCATTTT. The full variable domain, in which reference TRBV19 and TRBJ1-5 provide the parts outside the CDR3, is DGGITQSPKYLFRKEGQNVTLSCEQNLNHDAMYWYRQDPGQGLRLIYYSQIVNDFQKGDIAEGYSVSREKKESFPLTVTSAQKNPTAFYLCASRGQGTIGNQPQHFGDGTRLSIL.

V and J are TRBV6-1 and TRBJ2-7, with D hard to call. Trimming removed 2 bases at V and 3 bases at J, with 11 bases between. This CDR3 is 14 amino acids long. CDR1 is MNHNS, CDR2 SASEGT, per germline. The CDR3 DNA reads as TGTGCCAGCAGTGAATCTCAGGTCTTCTACGAGCAGTACTTC. Translating gives CASSESQVFYEQYF.

The chain employs TRBV28 and TRBJ2-1, with D perhaps TRBD1 (6 bases). CDR1 is MDHEN and CDR2 is SYDVKM in the germline V gene. The CDR3 covers 14 residues. V was clipped by 2 bases and J by 8 bases, with 13 bases between them. This CDR3 reads CASSLGGPPYEQFF. The CDR3 DNA is TGTGCCAGCAGTTTAGGGGGCCCGCCCTATGAGCAGTTCTTC.

The V and J genes are TRBV2 and TRBJ2-7, with a possible D match to TRBD1 (5 bases). Deletions cut 4 bases from V and 2 bases from J, with 6 bases between. Germline CDR1 is SNHLY and CDR2 is FYNNEI. The CDR3 is 12 residues long. The CDR3 nucleotides read TGTGCCAGCAGTGGCAGGGCCTACGAGCAGTACTTC. Translation gives CASSGRAYEQYF.

This clone was picked up one time. The chain links TRBV6-4 to TRBJ1-2; no reliable D call. Per the germline V gene, CDR1 is MRHNA and CDR2 is SNTAGT. CDR3 length: 12 amino acids. The germline V and J ends were trimmed by 5 bases and 8 bases, with 12 bases remaining between them. This chain's CDR3 is CASSNSGRGYTF. The CDR3 DNA reads as TGTGCCAGCAGTAATTCAGGTCGAGGCTACACCTTC.

The chain is built from TRBV7-9 and TRBJ2-1, with D possibly matching TRBD2 (5 bases). V shed 5 bases and J shed 2 bases, with 16 bases lying between them. This CDR3 is built from 16 residues. Germline assignment: CDR1 SEHNR and CDR2 FQNEAQ (reference sequence). CDR3 region: CASSPPRDYTYNEQFF. The CDR3 region has the DNA TGTGCCAGCAGCCCCCCCCGGGATTACACCTACAATGAGCAGTTCTTC.

The V call is TRBV9, the J call TRBJ2-1; 7 bases line up with TRBD2. CDR1 is SGDLS and CDR2 is YYNGEE in the germline V gene. The CDR3 is made up of 14 amino acids. With V trimmed by 0 bases and J by 7 bases, 4 bases remained unmatched. The CDR3 sequence: CASSVGGRVNEQFF. CDR3 nucleotide sequence: TGTGCCAGCAGCGTAGGTGGGAGGGTAAATGAGCAGTTCTTC.

The J gene is TRBJ2-3, the V gene TRBV7-2; weak D call: TRBD2 (5 bases). The length of the CDR3 is 16 residues. Germline loops: CDR1 SGHTA, CDR2 FQGNSA. With 2 bases removed from V and 2 bases from J, the gap between germline ends came to 14 bases. The CDR3 nucleotides read TGTGCCAGCAGCTTAAAGTGGGGAGCCCTCACAGATACGCAGTATTTT. Protein: CASSLKWGALTDTQYF.